A single sample is the source of the 27 T cell receptor beta chains below, sequenced in a study of T cells in Graves' hyperthyroidism and ophthalmopathy. TCR beta CDR3 regions were amplified from RNA. Initially, a first-round RT-PCR of the TCR CDR3 employed the HTBI primer set. Each CDR3 protein is one row after TCRdb ran MiXCR on the multiplex PCR reads. The sample includes hundreds of thousands of distinct CDR3 sequences, around 15% of them seen just once. Input material: blood. These receptors were taken from a woman younger than 35 with Graves' hyperthyroidism.

V and J are TRBV27 and TRBJ2-5; 8 bases agree with TRBD1. The trim removed 0 bases at V and 3 bases at J, leaving 9 bases unmatched. Germline V CDR1 and CDR2: MNHEY, SMNVEV (reference sequence). CDR3 length: 17 amino acids. The CDR3 sequence is CASSLSMAGGFEETQYF. CDR3 nucleotides: TGTGCCAGCAGTTTATCGATGGCAGGGGGCTTCGAAGAGACCCAGTACTTC.

This chain uses TRBV27 with TRBJ2-3, with D tentatively TRBD1 (6 bases). The tail of the sequence fits TRBJ1-5 better, so the J call may be wrong. Germline V gene data show CDR1 as MNHEY and CDR2 as SMNVEV (reference sequence). The length of the CDR3 is 14 residues. In nucleotides, the CDR3 is TGTGCCAGCAGCCTATGGGGGGCCGCAGATACGCAGCATTTT. This sequence encodes CASSLWGAADTQHF.

The CDR3 loop is CASSVEGGANNEQFF. Written as DNA, the CDR3 is TGTGCCAGCAGCGTAGAAGGCGGGGCGAACAATGAGCAGTTCTTC. V and J are TRBV12-3 or TRBV12-4 and TRBJ2-1; D possibly corresponds to TRBD2 (6 bases). The CDR3 is made up of 15 amino acids. V was cut by 6 bases and J by 5 bases, with 17 bases left in between.

In this sample, this clonotype turned up a few times. This chain uses TRBV7-9 with TRBJ2-1; D tentatively reads TRBD1 or TRBD2 (5 bases each). The germline V and J ends were trimmed by 4 bases and 3 bases, with 13 bases remaining between them. Germline V CDR1 and CDR2: SEHNR, FQNEAQ (reference sequence). The CDR3 has 15 residues. Written as DNA, the CDR3 is TGTGCCAGCAGCTACCGGGACCCGAACTACAATGAGCAGTTCTTC. Its protein is CASSYRDPNYNEQFF.

The chain links TRBV24-1 to TRBJ2-6, with TRBD1 matching 10 bases. CDR3 length: 18 residues. The V segment lost 3 bases and the J segment 1 base; nucleotides outside the gene matches: 5. The germline CDR1 and CDR2 sequences are KGHDR and SFDVKD. The DNA for the CDR3 is TGTGCCACCAGTGATACCGGGACAGGGGTTTCTGGGGCCAACGTCCTGACTTTC. Translating it yields CATSDTGTGVSGANVLTF.

Only a few counts were recorded for this clonotype. The V call is TRBV2, the J call TRBJ2-5; TRBD2 might be the D (6 bases). Per germline, CDR1 SNHLY and CDR2 FYNNEI. The CDR3 runs 13 residues. Trimming took off 11 bases at V and 3 bases at J, with 16 bases between the two ends. CDR3 coding DNA: TGTGCCGGGGGGATCAAAAGAAAAGAGACCCAGTACTTC. Amino acid sequence: CAGGIKRKETQYF.

The V gene is TRBV6-5, the J gene TRBJ1-4; D unclear. The V end was cut by 0 bases, the J end by 8 bases, with 16 bases between. Germline CDR1 reads MNHEY; CDR2 reads SVGAGI. There are 16 residues in the CDR3. DNA of the CDR3: TGTGCCAGCAGTTACTCGAGACGACCCCGCCCCGAAAAACTGTTTTTT. Protein sequence: CASSYSRRPRPEKLFF.

This clonotype occurred a few times. The gene calls are TRBV12-3 or TRBV12-4 and TRBJ1-3, with 7 bases identical to TRBD1. Unmatched junction bases numbered 11, after V lost 8 bases and J lost 4 bases. The CDR3 consists of 15 residues. The CDR3: CASGKGGRLGNTIYF. CDR3 bases: TGTGCCAGCGGTAAAGGGGGCAGACTAGGAAACACCATATATTTT.

This clonotype was seen many times. V gene TRBV12-3 or TRBV12-4 combines with J gene TRBJ2-1; TRBD1 or TRBD2 may be the D gene (5 bases each). Between the trimmed V and J ends, which lost 5 bases and 5 bases, there was a span of 19 bases. This CDR3 contains 16 residues. CDR3 amino acids: CASSEWDEGSDNEQFF. CDR3 nucleotides: TGTGCCAGCAGTGAATGGGACGAAGGCTCTGACAATGAGCAGTTCTTC.

At least ten counts were recorded for this clonotype. This sequence joins TRBV12-3 or TRBV12-4 and TRBJ1-5; a weak D match, TRBD1 (5 bases). Trimming took 5 bases from V and 6 from J, leaving 14 bases between them. This CDR3 has 14 amino acids. The CDR3 region has the DNA TGTGCCAGCAGTATCCACGCGGGGGGTCAGCCCCAGCATTTT. Translation: CASSIHAGGQPQHF.

The V call is TRBV19, the J call TRBJ1-2; D may be TRBD1 (5 bases). Germline V gene sequence: CDR1 LNHDA, CDR2 SQIVND (reference sequence). CDR3 length: 15 residues. Between the trimmed V and J ends, which lost 8 bases and 4 bases, there was a span of 20 bases. The CDR3 spells CASLGRDGPSYGYTF. The CDR3 DNA is TGTGCCAGTTTGGGACGGGACGGGCCGAGCTATGGCTACACCTTC.

This clonotype was recorded many times. The chain is built from TRBV7-3 and TRBJ2-2; TRBD2 aligns across 7 bases. The CDR3 loop spans 14 amino acids. Germline V CDR1 and CDR2: SGHTA, FQGTGA. V lost 3 bases, J lost 5 bases, and 3 bases stayed unmatched. The DNA for the CDR3 is TGTGCCAGCAGCTTTACGGGAGGTACCGGGGAGCTGTTTTTT. As protein: CASSFTGGTGELFF.

The chain joins TRBV7-8 to TRBJ1-5, with TRBD1 identical over 12 bases. CDR3 length equals 19 residues. The germline gives CDR1 SGHVS, CDR2 FQNEAQ. The V segment lost 4 bases and the J segment 2 bases; nucleotides outside the gene matches: 12. DNA for the CDR3: TGTGCCAGCAGCTCCTTGCCCGGGACAGGGGGCTCGGGCAATCAGCCCCAGCATTTT. Translating it yields CASSSLPGTGGSGNQPQHF.

This clonotype appeared many times. The chain joins TRBV2 to TRBJ2-7, with D possibly TRBD2 on 5 matching bases. The CDR3 is 13 amino acids. Trimming stripped 3 bases from V and 7 bases from J, with 13 bases between. Germline V CDR1 and CDR2: SNHLY, FYNNEI. The CDR3 here is CASSDGLANEQYF. CDR3 sequence (DNA): TGTGCCAGCAGTGATGGGCTAGCAAATGAGCAGTACTTC.

A note on this clonotype: At one end the junction does not follow the germline gene, possibly because of a read error. The V and J genes are TRBV7-4 and TRBJ2-2; D is ambiguous. This CDR3 spans 15 amino acids. Germline CDR1 SGHVT, CDR2 SQSDAQ. The CDR3 region has the DNA TGTACCAGCAGCCCCCTAAAATCAGAGACCGGGGAGCTGTTTTTT. Amino acid sequence: CTSSPLKSETGELFF.

This clonotype appeared many times. V and J are TRBV20-1 and TRBJ2-1, with 10 bases lining up with TRBD2. The V and J ends lost 4 bases and 0 bases, in that order; junction bases with no gene match: 6. This CDR3 region has 16 residues. Germline loops: CDR1 DFQATT, CDR2 SNEGSKA (reference sequence). CDR3 in DNA: TGCAGTGCTACCCCCGCTAGCGGGAGCTCCTACAATGAGCAGTTCTTC. It is translated as CSATPASGSSYNEQFF.

The chain recombines TRBV18 with TRBJ1-5; tentatively, D is TRBD1 (5 bases). Trimming removed 3 bases from V and 0 bases from J, with 12 bases in between. CDR1 and CDR2 from the germline V gene are KGHSH and LQKENI. CDR3 length equals 16 residues. DNA for the CDR3: TGTGCCAGCTCACCTCGGGGGGGTTATAGCAATCAGCCCCAGCATTTT. The encoded protein is CASSPRGGYSNQPQHF.

V gene TRBV6-2 or TRBV6-3 combines with J gene TRBJ1-2, with no clear D. CDR1 and CDR2 from the germline V gene are MNHEY and SVGEGT. The CDR3 is made up of 13 amino acids. The germline V and J ends were trimmed by 7 bases and 4 bases, with 13 bases remaining between them. The CDR3 DNA follows: TGTGCCAGCATGAGACCCGATGGCTATGGCTACACCTTC. Its protein is CASMRPDGYGYTF.

A few counts support this clonotype. J is TRBJ2-2 and V is TRBV29-1; D is undetermined. V was trimmed by 0 bases and J by 1 base, leaving 9 bases between them. The CDR3 spans 15 residues. Germline V gene lookup returns CDR1 SQVTM and CDR2 ANQGSEA. CDR3 nucleotide sequence: TGCAGCGTTGAAGATGGGCAGAGGAACACCGGGGAGCTGTTTTTT. It codes for CSVEDGQRNTGELFF.

This clonotype appeared a few times. The CDR3 region has the DNA TGTGCCAGCAGTTTTATCCCTCGGAACACTGAAGCTTTCTTT. Translating it yields CASSFIPRNTEAFF. The chain recombines TRBV27 with TRBJ1-1; D is uncertain. The V end lost 3 bases, the J end lost 1 base, and 9 bases lay between the germline ends. There are 14 residues in the CDR3. Germline CDR1 and CDR2: MNHEY and SMNVEV (reference sequence).

This clonotype came up many times. The chain has TRBV30 and TRBJ2-2; D uncertain. Germline V gene data show CDR1 as GTSNPN and CDR2 as SVGIG (reference sequence). Trimming shortened V by 3 bases and J by 3 bases, and 14 bases separated the two germline ends. The CDR3 has 15 residues. CDR3: CAWRSPPWYTGELFF. DNA for the CDR3: TGTGCCTGGAGAAGCCCCCCGTGGTACACCGGGGAGCTGTTTTTT.

The V call is TRBV10-3, the J call TRBJ2-5; D gene unclear. V lost 0 bases and J lost 2, with 13 bases in between. CDR3 size: 16 residues. Germline V gene data show CDR1 as ENHRY and CDR2 as SYGVKD. The CDR3 sequence: CAISESKYDPQETQYF. DNA for the CDR3: TGTGCCATCAGTGAGTCGAAGTACGACCCACAAGAGACCCAGTACTTC.

J is TRBJ2-4 and V is TRBV5-6; 9 bases are shared with TRBD2. Germline loops: CDR1 SGHDT, CDR2 YYEEEE. V gave up 2 bases and J gave up 3 bases; unmatched junction bases: 21. The CDR3 extends over 21 amino acids. In DNA, the CDR3 is TGTGCCAGCAGCTTTCAACCGGGACTAGCTTACCTCGGAGTAGTCAAAAACATTCAGTACTTC. It yields the protein CASSFQPGLAYLGVVKNIQYF.

This clonotype was counted many times. The V gene is TRBV24-1, the J gene TRBJ1-5; no clear D gene. The V gene's germline CDR1 is KGHDR and CDR2 SFDVKD. V dropped 4 bases and J dropped 9 bases, with 12 bases sitting between them. The CDR3 contains 13 residues. CDR3 in DNA: TGTGCCACCAGTGAGCGGGCCGAGCGGCCCCAGCATTTT. This sequence encodes CATSERAERPQHF.

The V gene is TRBV2, the J gene TRBJ2-5; tentatively, D is TRBD1 (6 bases). The CDR3 is made up of 15 amino acids. Per germline, CDR1 SNHLY and CDR2 FYNNEI. With 6 bases removed from V and 2 bases from J, the gap between germline ends came to 16 bases. The CDR3 DNA follows: TGTGCCAGCAGCAAGGACCCCCAGGGGCAAGAGACCCAGTACTTC. Protein product: CASSKDPQGQETQYF.

This clonotype has only a few counts. The rearrangement links TRBV19 to TRBJ2-7; D not certain. Trimming removed 7 bases from V and 2 bases from J, with 18 bases in between. The CDR3 is made up of 15 amino acids. Per the germline V gene, CDR1 is LNHDA and CDR2 is SQIVND (reference sequence). The CDR3 sequence: CASTPSLWSTYEQYF. The CDR3 DNA is TGTGCCAGTACGCCTTCTTTGTGGAGTACCTACGAGCAGTACTTC.

This clonotype has at least ten counts. The rearrangement joins TRBV6-1 to TRBJ1-2; a possible D gene is TRBD1 (6 bases). The CDR3 loop spans 16 amino acids. The germline CDR1 and CDR2 sequences are MNHNS and SASEGT. V was pared by 4 bases and J by 2 bases, with 17 bases between. DNA of the CDR3: TGTGCCAGCAGTGGTCAAGGCTCACAGGGCAACTATGGCTACACCTTC. This sequence encodes CASSGQGSQGNYGYTF.